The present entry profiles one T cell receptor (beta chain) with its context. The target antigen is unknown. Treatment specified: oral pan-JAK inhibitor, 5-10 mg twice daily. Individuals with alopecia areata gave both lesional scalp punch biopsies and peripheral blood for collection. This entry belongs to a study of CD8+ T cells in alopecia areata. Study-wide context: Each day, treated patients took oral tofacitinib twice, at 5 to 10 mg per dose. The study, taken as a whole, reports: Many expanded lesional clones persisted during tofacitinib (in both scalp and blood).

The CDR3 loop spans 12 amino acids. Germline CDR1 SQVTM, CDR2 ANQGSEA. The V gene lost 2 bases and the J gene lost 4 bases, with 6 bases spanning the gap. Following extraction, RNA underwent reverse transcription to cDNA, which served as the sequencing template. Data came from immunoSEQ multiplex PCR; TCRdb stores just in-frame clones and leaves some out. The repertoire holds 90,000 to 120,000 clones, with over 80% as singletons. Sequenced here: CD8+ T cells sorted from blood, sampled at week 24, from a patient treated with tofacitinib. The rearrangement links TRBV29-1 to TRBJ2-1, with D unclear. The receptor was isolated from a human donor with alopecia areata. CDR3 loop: CSVEQVYNEQFF. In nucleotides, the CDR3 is TGCAGCGTTGAACAAGTTTACAATGAGCAGTTCTTC.